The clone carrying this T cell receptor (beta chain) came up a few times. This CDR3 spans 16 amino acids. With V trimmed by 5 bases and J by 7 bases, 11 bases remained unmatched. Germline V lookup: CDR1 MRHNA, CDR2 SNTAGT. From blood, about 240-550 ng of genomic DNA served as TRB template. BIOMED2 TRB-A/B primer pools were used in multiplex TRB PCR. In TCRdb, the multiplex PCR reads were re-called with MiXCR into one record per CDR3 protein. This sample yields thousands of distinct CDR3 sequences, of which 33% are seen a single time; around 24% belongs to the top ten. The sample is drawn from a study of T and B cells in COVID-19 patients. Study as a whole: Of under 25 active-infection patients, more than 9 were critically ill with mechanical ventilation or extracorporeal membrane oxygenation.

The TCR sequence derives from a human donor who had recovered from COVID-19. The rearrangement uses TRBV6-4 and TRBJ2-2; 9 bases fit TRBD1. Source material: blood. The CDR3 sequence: CASSPRTGDGGGELFF. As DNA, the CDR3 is TGTGCCAGCAGTCCCCGGACAGGGGATGGCGGCGGGGAGCTGTTTTTT.